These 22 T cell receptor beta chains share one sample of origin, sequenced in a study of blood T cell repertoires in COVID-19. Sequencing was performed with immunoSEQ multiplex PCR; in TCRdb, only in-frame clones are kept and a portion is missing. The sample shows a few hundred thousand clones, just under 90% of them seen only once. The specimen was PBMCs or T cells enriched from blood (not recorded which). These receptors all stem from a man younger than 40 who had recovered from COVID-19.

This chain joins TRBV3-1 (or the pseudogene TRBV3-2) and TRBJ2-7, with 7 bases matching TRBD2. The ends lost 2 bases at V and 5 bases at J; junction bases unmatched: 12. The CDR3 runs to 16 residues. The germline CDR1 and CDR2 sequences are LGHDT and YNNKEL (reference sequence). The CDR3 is CASSQNPGLTGNEQYF. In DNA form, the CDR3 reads TGTGCCAGCAGCCAAAATCCGGGACTAACGGGAAACGAGCAGTACTTC.

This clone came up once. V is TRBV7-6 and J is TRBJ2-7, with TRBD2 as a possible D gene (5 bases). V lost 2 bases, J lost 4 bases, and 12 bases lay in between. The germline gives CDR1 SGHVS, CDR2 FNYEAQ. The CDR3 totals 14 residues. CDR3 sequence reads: CASSLTSGGYEQYF. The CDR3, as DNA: TGTGCCAGCAGCTTAACCAGCGGAGGATACGAGCAGTACTTC.

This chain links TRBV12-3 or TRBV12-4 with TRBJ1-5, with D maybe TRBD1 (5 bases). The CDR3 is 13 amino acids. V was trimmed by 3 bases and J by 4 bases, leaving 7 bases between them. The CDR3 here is CASSFPGNQPQHF. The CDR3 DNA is TGTGCCAGCAGTTTCCCAGGGAATCAGCCCCAGCATTTT.

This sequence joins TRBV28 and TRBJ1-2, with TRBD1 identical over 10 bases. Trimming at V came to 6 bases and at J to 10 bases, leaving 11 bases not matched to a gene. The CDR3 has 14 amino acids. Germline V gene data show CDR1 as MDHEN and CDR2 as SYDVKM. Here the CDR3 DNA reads TGTGCCAGCAGGCGGGGACAGGGGATAAAGGACTACACCTTC. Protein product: CASRRGQGIKDYTF.

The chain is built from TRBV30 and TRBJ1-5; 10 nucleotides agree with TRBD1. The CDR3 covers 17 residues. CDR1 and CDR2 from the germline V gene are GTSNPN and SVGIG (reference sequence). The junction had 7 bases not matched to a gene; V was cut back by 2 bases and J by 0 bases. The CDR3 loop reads CAWSLGTGESSNQPQHF. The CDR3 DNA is TGTGCCTGGAGTCTCGGGACAGGGGAAAGTAGCAATCAGCCCCAGCATTTT.

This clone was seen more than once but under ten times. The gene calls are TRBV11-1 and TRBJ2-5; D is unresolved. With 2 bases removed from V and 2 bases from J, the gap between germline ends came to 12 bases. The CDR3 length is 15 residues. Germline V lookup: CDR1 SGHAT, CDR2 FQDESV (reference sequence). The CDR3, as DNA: TGTGCCAGCAGCTTATTTCGAACAGTTCAAGAGACCCAGTACTTC. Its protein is CASSLFRTVQETQYF.

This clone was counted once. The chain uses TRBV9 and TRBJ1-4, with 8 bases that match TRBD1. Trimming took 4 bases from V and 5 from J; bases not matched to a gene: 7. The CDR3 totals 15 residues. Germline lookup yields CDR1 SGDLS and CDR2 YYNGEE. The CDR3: CASSPRTGSNEKLFF. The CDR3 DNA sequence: TGTGCCAGCAGCCCCAGGACAGGGTCGAATGAAAAACTGTTTTTT.

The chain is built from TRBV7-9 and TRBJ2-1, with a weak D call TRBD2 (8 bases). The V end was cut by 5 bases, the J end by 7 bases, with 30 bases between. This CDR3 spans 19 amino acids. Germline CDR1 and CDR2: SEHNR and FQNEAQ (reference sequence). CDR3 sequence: CASSPFSGTQRGLGNEQFF. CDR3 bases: TGTGCCAGCAGCCCCTTTAGCGGGACACAAAGGGGGCTTGGTAATGAGCAGTTCTTC.

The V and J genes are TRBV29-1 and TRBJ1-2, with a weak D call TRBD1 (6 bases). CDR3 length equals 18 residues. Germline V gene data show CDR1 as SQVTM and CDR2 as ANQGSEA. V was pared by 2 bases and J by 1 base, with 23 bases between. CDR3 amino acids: CSVERTVSNTNFNYGYTF. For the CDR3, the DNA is TGCAGCGTTGAAAGGACAGTCTCAAATACTAACTTTAACTATGGCTACACCTTC.

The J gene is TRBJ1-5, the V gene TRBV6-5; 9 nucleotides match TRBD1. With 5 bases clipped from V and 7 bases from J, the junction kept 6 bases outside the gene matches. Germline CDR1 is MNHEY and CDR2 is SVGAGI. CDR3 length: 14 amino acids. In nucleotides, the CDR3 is TGTGCCAGCAGTACTCACAGGGGGCTGCAGCCCCAGCATTTT. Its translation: CASSTHRGLQPQHF.

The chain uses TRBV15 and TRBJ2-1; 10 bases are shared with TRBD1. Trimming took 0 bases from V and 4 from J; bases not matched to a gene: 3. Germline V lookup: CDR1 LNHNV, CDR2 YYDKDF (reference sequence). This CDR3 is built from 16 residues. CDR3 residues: CATSRDGTGEYNEQFF. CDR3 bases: TGTGCCACCAGCAGAGATGGGACAGGGGAGTACAATGAGCAGTTCTTC. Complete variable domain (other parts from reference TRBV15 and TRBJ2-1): DAMVIQNPRYQVTQFGKPVTLSCSQTLNHNVMYWYQQKSSQAPKLLFHYYDKDFNNEADTPDNFQSRRPNTSFCFLDIRSPGLGDTAMYLCATSRDGTGEYNEQFFGPGTRLTVL.

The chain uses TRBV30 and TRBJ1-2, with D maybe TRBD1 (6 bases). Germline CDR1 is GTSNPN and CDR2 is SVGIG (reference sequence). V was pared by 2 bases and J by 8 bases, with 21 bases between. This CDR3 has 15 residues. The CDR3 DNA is TGTGCCTGGAGTTTTAAACAGGGTATGATAGGAGGCTACACCTTC. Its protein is CAWSFKQGMIGGYTF.

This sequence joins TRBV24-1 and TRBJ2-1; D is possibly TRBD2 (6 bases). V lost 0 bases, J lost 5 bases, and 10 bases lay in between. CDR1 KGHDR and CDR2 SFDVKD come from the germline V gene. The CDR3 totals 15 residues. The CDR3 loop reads CATSDLVAANNEQFF. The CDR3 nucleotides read TGTGCCACCAGTGATTTGGTAGCGGCGAACAATGAGCAGTTCTTC.

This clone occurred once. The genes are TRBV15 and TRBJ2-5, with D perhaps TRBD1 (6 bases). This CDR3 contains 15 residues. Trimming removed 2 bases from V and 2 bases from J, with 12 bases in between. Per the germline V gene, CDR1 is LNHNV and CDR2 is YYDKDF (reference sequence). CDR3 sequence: CATSRPGTFQETQYF. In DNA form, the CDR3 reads TGTGCCACCAGCAGACCCGGGACATTTCAAGAGACCCAGTACTTC.

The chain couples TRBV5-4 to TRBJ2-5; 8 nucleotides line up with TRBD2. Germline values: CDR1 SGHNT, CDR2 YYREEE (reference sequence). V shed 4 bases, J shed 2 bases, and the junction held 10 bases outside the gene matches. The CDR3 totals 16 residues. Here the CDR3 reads CASSGGLSGGQETQYF. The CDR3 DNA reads TGTGCCAGCAGCGGTGGGTTAAGCGGGGGTCAAGAGACCCAGTACTTC.

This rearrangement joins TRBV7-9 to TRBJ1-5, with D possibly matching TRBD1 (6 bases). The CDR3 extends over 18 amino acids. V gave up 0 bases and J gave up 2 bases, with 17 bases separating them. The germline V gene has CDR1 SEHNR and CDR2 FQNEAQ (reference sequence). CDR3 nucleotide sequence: TGTGCCAGCAGCTTAGCAATTGTGGGGGCGGATGGCAATCAGCCCCAGCATTTT. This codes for CASSLAIVGADGNQPQHF.

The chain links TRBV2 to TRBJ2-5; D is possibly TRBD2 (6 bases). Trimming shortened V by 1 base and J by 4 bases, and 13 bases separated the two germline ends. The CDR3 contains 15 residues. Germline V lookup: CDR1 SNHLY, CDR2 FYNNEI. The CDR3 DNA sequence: TGTGCCAGCAGTGAAGAGGCGGGATTGGGAGAGACCCAGTACTTC. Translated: CASSEEAGLGETQYF.

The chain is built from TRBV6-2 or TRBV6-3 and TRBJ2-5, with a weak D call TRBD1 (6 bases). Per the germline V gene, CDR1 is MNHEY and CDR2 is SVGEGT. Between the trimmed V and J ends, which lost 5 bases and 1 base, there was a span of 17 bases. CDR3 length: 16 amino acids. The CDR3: CASSPLPGQLQETQYF. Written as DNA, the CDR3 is TGTGCCAGCAGTCCGCTCCCGGGACAACTCCAAGAGACCCAGTACTTC.

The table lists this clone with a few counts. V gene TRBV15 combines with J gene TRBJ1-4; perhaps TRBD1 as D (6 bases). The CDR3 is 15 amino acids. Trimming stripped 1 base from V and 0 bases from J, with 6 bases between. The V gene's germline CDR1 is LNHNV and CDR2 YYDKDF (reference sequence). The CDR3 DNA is TGTGCCACCAGCAGAGGACAGGCAACTAATGAAAAACTGTTTTTT. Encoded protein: CATSRGQATNEKLFF.

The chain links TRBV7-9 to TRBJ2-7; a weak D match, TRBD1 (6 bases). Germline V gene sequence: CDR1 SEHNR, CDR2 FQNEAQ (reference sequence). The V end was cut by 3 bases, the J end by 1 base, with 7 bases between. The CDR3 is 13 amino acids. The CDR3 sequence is CASSFQGSYEQYF. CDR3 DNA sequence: TGTGCCAGCAGCTTTCAGGGGTCCTACGAGCAGTACTTC.

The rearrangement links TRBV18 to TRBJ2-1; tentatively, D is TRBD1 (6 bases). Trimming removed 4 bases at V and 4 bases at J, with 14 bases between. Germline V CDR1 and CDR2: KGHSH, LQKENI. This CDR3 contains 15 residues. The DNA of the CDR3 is TGTGCCAGCTCACGGACAGTTAAGCTGTACAATGAGCAGTTCTTC. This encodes CASSRTVKLYNEQFF. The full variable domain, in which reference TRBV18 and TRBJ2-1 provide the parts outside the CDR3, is NAGVMQNPRHLVRRRGQEARLRCSPMKGHSHVYWYRQLPEEGLKFMVYLQKENIIDESGMPKERFSAEFPKEGPSILRIQQVVRGDSAAYFCASSRTVKLYNEQFFGPGTRLTVL.

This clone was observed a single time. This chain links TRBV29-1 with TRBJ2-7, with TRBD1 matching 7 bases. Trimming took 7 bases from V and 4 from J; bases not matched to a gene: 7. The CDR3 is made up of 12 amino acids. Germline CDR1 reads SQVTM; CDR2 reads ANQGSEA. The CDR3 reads CSDAGTDYEQYF. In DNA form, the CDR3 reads TGCAGCGACGCCGGGACAGATTACGAGCAGTACTTC.